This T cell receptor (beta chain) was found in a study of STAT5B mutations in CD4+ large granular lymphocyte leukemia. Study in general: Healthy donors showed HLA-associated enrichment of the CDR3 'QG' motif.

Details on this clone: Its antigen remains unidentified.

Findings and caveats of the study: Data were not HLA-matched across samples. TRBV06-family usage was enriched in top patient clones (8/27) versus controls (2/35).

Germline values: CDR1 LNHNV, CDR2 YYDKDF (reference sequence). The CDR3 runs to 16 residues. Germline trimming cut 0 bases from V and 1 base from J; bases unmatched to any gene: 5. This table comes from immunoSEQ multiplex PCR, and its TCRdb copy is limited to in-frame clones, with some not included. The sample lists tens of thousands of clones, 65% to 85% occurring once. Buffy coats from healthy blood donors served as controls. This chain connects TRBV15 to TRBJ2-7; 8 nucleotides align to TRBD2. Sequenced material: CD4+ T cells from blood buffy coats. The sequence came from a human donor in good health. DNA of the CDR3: TGTGCCACCAGCAGAGATAGTCAGCGGGGGTCCTACGAGCAGTACTTC. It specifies CATSRDSQRGSYEQYF.